This record concerns one T cell receptor beta chain sequence. The clone's antigen remains unknown. The record has no base qualities; no much larger clone is one base away. Receptor amplification or capture employed the immunoSEQ multiplex PCR assay. In its TCRdb copy, this immuneACCESS table keeps in-frame sequences only and misses some clones. Where compared with another copy, unresolved V genes explain less than half of these, and the others have no known cause. This sample comprises 70,000 or so clones, about 93% of them detected only once. The ten biggest clones cover more than 5.5% of the sample. This specimen belongs to a study of control samples from healthy donors and cancer patients (dated by TCRdb to 2020 to 2021). The junction carries 13 bases between V and J, which are trimmed by 1 base and 3 bases respectively. From the cysteine up to the phenylalanine, the CDR3 has a length of 16 residues. Kept here is only the CDR3 DNA, which spans 48 bases and is read in frame from base 1. From the germline V gene (reference sequence), CDR1 is LGHDT and CDR2 is YNNKEL.

This receptor was taken from a woman between 40 and 50 years old in good health. The sequencing sample was made of blood. The chain is assembled from TRBV3-1 (or the pseudogene TRBV3-2) and TRBJ1-5, with the D gene too uncertain to name. The DNA sequence is TGTGCCAGCAGCCAAGGCACGGGAGCTTACAATCAGCCCCAGCATTTT. The translation is CASSQGTGAYNQPQHF.